The T cell receptor (beta chain) under discussion was sequenced for a study of blood T cell repertoires in COVID-19. Study details: COVID-19 samples collected from the United States, Italy and Spain covered acute and convalescent phases.

Profiling relied on immunoSEQ multiplex PCR, and the TCRdb table lists in-frame clones only, not all of them. The sample holds about 120,000 clones, nearly 90% seen once. Germline V gives CDR1 SGHNT, CDR2 YENEEA. V lost 5 bases and J lost 4, with 5 bases in between. The CDR3 has 12 residues. This chain joins TRBV11-3 and TRBJ2-2; no clear D gene. The sequence came from a woman aged 60-75 years with COVID-19, enrolled during active disease. The source material was peripheral blood. The CDR3 DNA reads TGTGCCAGCAGCCCCAGCACCGGGGAGCTGTTTTTT. Translated, it gives CASSPSTGELFF.